This T cell receptor beta chain was observed in a study of molecular identifiers for immune sequencing clone quantification. Study at large: Replicate experiments took RNA from roughly 20,000 or 100,000 naive CD8 cells, divided it five ways and sequenced four.

TCRdb reanalysed the PCR reads using MiXCR and keeps one entry per CDR3 protein. The profile shows 70,000 to 95,000 distinct CDR3 sequences, around 20% of them singletons. V gave up 5 bases and J gave up 8 bases; unmatched junction bases: 10. There are 14 residues in the CDR3. Every naive CD8 library was made from between roughly 20,000 and 1,000,000 sorted cells with 10%, 30% or 50% RNA. This clonotype was counted many times. This TCR was recovered from a human donor in good health. Some libraries in this study had Jurkat cell RNA spiked in. The rearrangement joins TRBV12-3 or TRBV12-4 to TRBJ1-1; TRBD1 matches 8 bases. The sample was naive CD8+ T cells from blood, with Jurkat cell RNA spiked in. As to subset: FACS-sorted CD8+CD4-CCR7+CD45RA+ naive T cells. CDR3 residues: CASSRTGRLHEAFF. The CDR3 region has the DNA TGTGCCAGCAGTCGGACAGGGCGGCTTCACGAAGCTTTCTTT.